This T cell receptor beta chain was captured in a study of cytomegalovirus exposure and HLA in healthy donors. Study-level results: Donors belonging to an Asian-associated ancestry cluster reportedly showed fewer N-insertions in productive TCRs than the roughly 670-donor mean, according to what a later analysis found.

With regard to this clone: Its antigen is undetermined.

The CDR3 is made up of 13 amino acids. The V end was cut by 1 base, the J end by 5 bases, with 9 bases between. Per germline, CDR1 SGHTA and CDR2 FQGNSA. The PCR was carried out with 60 Vbeta primers and 13 Jbeta primers. The table came from immunoSEQ multiplex PCR; TCRdb's copy has only in-frame clones and leaves some out. The sample lists about 95,000 clones; about 77% were seen once. This cohort consisted of healthy bone marrow donors. V and J are TRBV7-2 and TRBJ2-7, with D hard to call. Source material: PBMCs. This clonotype was obtained from a woman between 35 and 50 years old in good health and CMV-seronegative. The CDR3 nucleotides are TGTGCCAGCAGCTTAGGGCCACGGGACGAGCAGTACTTC. It codes for CASSLGPRDEQYF.